This T cell receptor beta chain was obtained from a study of T cell repertoires in cytomegalovirus infection (dated by TCRdb to the late 2010s). About the study as a whole: The peptide stimulations were aimed at well-studied HLA-B-restricted epitopes as well as recently identified HLA-C-restricted CMV epitopes, whose presentation resists viral immunomodulation. The HLA type of each donor mattered for the analysis, because public TCR beta signatures pointed to carriage of CMV infection along with the matching HLA type.

Summary of the overall study and its limitations: In both this cohort and an independent roughly 330-donor cohort, the cumulative frequency of public TCR beta family members distinguished carriers of CMV infection plus the relevant HLA type. The ex vivo response was dominated by HLA-C-restricted CMV-specific TCR beta clonotypes, which also provided the single most frequent clonotype in two of eight donors.

Instrument on record: Illumina HiSeq 1500. The public reads were reanalyzed by TCRdb: fastp trimming at Q25, MiXCR alignment, in-frame beta chains only. Rows are unified per CDR3 protein, each entry keeping the most common DNA and genes. For this sample the table gives 450,000 to 600,000 distinct CDR3 sequences, of which roughly a third were detected only once. The biggest ten clones account for roughly a sixth of the sample. Reading the germline V gene gives CDR1 SGHVS and CDR2 FNYEAQ. The germline V end is reduced by 8 bases and the J end by 2 bases; junction bases left unmatched: 13. From the cysteine through the phenylalanine, the CDR3 covers 17 amino acids. Solely the CDR3 DNA is kept, with 51 bases framed from the first base. The sample's treatment or condition label, in plain terms: in vitro stimulation with specific CMV peptide epitopes to enrich CMV-specific T cells. As regards this clonotype: The target of this receptor is not known. No base quality values were provided; no much bigger clone lies one nucleotide off.

This receptor was obtained from a human donor in good health (CMV status not recorded). Some clones in this sample may be carry-over from other donors' samples. This material consisted of cultured PBMCs, taken from culture after CMV antigen stimulation. The chain was built from TRBV7-6 and TRBJ2-3, and 10 bases in between align with TRBD2. CDR3 loop: CASWGLAGVFHTDTQYF. The bases read TGTGCCAGCTGGGGGCTAGCGGGAGTATTCCACACAGATACGCAGTATTTT.